This entry is about one T cell receptor (beta chain). This specimen belongs to a study of blood T cell repertoires in COVID-19. About the research overall: Italy, Spain and the United States were the sources of the convalescent and acute COVID-19 samples. PBMCs, B-cell-depleted T cells, or T cells provided the cDNA or gDNA that made up the material.

As handled by the study authors: The assay estimated nucleated cells by amplifying reference gene primers. The data were produced by immunoSEQ multiplex PCR, yet TCRdb's version contains in-frame clones alone and is incomplete. D and trimming were read from the DNA, whereas the V and J calls and clone size are those reported in that table. The sample consists of 200,000 to 250,000 clones, 86% of them appearing once. This clonotype originated in a man between 60 and 70 years old with acute or convalescent COVID-19. Sequenced material: peripheral blood.

CDR3 region: CASSLLGAVREQYF. Here the CDR3 DNA reads TGTGCCAGCAGCTTATTGGGGGCGGTGCGCGAGCAGTACTTC. The chain carries TRBV11-3 and TRBJ2-7; the D gene is possibly TRBD1 (6 bases). Looked up from germline, CDR1 is SGHNT and CDR2 is YENEEA. The ends were cut back, 2 bases at V and 6 bases at J, with 14 bases in the middle. The CDR3 spans 14 residues.